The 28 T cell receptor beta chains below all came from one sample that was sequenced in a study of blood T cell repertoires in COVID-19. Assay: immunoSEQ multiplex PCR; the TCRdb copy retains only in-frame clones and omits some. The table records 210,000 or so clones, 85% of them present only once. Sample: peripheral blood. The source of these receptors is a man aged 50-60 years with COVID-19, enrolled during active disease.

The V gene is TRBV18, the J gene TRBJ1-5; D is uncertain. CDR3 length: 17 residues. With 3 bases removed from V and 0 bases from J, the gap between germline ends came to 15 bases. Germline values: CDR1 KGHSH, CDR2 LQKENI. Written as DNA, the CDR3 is TGTGCCAGCTCACCCGATAAGGACTGGTATAGCAATCAGCCCCAGCATTTT. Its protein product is CASSPDKDWYSNQPQHF.

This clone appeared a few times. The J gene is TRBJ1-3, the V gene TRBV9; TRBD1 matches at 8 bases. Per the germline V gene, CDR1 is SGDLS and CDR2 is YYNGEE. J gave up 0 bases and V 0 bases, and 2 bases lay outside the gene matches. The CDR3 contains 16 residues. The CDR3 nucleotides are TGTGCCAGCAGCGTAGGGGACAGGTCCTCTGGAAACACCATATATTTT. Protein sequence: CASSVGDRSSGNTIYF.

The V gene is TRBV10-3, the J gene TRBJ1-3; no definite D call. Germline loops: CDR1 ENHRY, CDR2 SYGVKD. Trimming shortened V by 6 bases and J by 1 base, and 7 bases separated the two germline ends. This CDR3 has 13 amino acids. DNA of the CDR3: TGTGCCATCAGAGAGGCGTCTGGAAACACCATATATTTT. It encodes CAIREASGNTIYF.

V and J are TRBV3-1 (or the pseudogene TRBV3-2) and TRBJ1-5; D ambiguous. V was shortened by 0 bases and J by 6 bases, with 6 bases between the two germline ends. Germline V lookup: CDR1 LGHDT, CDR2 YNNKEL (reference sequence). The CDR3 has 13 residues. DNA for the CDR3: TGTGCCAGCAGCCAAGATAGTGCTCAGCCCCAGCATTTT. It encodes CASSQDSAQPQHF.

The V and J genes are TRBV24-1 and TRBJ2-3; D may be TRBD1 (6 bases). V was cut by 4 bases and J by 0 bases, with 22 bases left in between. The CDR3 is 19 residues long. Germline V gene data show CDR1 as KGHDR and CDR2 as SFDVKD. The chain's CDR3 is CATSDPEHGGGFSTDTQYF. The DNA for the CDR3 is TGTGCCACCAGTGACCCGGAACATGGGGGCGGGTTTAGCACAGATACGCAGTATTTT.

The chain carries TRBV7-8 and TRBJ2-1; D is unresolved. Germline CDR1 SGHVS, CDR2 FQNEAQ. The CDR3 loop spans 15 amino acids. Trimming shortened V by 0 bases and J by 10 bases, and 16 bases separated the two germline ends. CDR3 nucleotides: TGTGCCAGCAGCTTAGCTCCCGTGATGGTTCGGGAGCAGTTCTTC. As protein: CASSLAPVMVREQFF.

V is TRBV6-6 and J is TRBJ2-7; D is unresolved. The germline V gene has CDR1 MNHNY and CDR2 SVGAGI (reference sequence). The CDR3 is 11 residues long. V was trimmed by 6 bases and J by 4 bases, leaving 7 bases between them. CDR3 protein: CASRLTYEQYF. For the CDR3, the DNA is TGTGCCAGCAGATTAACTTACGAGCAGTACTTC.

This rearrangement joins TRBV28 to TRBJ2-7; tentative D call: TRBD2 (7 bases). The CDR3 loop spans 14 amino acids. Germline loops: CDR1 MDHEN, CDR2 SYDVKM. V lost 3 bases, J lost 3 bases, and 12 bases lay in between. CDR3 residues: CASSLRGRVYEQYF. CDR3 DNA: TGTGCCAGCAGTTTGAGGGGGAGGGTCTACGAGCAGTACTTC.

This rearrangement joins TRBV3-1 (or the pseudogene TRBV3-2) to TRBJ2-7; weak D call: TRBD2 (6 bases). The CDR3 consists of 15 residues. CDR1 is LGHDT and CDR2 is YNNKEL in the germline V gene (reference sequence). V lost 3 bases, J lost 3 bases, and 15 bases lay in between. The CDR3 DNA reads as TGTGCCAGCAGCCACGCTCTGGGGGGAGTCTACGAGCAGTACTTC. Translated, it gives CASSHALGGVYEQYF.

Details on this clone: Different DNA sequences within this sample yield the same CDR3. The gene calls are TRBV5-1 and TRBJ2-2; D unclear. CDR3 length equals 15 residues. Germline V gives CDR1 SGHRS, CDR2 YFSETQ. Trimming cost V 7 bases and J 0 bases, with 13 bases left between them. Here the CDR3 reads CASSLRTANTGELFF. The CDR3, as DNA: TGCGCCAGCTCCTTACGCACTGCGAACACCGGGGAGCTGTTTTTT.

CDR3 residues: CASRLMTGDNYEQYF. CDR3 in DNA: TGTGCCAGCAGACTTATGACAGGGGATAACTACGAGCAGTACTTC. The chain carries TRBV27 and TRBJ2-7; TRBD1 aligns across 8 bases. The CDR3 consists of 15 residues. J gave up 3 bases and V 6 bases, and 10 bases lay outside the gene matches. Per the germline V gene, CDR1 is MNHEY and CDR2 is SMNVEV (reference sequence).

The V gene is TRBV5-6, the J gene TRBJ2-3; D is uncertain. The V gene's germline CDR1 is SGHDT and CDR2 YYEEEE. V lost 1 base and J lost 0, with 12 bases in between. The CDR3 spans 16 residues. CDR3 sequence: CASSLIAAYSTDTQYF. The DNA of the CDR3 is TGTGCCAGCAGCTTGATCGCGGCTTATAGCACAGATACGCAGTATTTT.

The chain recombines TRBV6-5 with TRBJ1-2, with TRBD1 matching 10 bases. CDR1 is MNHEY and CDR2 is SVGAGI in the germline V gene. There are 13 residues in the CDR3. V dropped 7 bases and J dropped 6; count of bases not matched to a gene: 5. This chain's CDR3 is CASIRTGGHGYTF. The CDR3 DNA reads TGTGCCAGCATTCGGACAGGGGGACATGGCTACACCTTC.

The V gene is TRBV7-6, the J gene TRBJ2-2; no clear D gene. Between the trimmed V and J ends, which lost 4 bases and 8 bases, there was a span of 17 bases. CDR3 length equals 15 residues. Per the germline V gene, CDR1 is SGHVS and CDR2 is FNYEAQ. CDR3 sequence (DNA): TGTGCCAGCAGCTCCCCGACAAGGCTTCGAGGGGAGCTGTTTTTT. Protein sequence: CASSSPTRLRGELFF. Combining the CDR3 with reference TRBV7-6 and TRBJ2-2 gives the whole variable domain GAGVSQSPRYKVTKRGQDVALRCDPISGHVSLYWYRQALGQGPEFLTYFNYEAQQDKSGLPNDRFSAERPEGSISTLTIQRTEQRDSAMYRCASSSPTRLRGELFFGEGSRLTVL.

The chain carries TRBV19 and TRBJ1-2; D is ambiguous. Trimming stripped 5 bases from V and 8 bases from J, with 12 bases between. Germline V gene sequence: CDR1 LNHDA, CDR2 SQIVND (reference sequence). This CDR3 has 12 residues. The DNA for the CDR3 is TGTGCCAGTAGTTCGCCCCGAGGGGGCTACACCTTC. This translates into CASSSPRGGYTF.

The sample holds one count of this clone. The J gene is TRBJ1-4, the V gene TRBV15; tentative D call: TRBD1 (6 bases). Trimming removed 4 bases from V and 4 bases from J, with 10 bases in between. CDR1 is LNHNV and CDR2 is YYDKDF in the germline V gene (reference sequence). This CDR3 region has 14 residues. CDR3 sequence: CATSKDSLNEKLFF. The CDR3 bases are TGTGCCACCAGCAAGGACAGCCTTAATGAAAAACTGTTTTTT.

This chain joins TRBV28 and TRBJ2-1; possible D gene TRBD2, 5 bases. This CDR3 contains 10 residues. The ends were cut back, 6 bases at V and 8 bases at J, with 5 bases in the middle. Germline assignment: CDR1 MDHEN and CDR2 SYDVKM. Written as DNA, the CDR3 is TGTGCCAGCAGGCGGGATGAGCAGTTCTTC. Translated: CASRRDEQFF.

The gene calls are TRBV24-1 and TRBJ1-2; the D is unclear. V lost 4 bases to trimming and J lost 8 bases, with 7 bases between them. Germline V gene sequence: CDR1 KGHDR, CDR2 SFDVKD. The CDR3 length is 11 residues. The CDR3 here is CATSDLEGYTF. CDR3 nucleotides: TGTGCCACCAGTGACTTAGAAGGCTACACCTTC.

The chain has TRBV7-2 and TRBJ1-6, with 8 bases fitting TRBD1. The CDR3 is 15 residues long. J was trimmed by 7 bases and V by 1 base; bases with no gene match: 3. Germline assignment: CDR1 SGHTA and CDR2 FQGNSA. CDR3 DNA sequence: TGTGCCAGCAGCTTAGAAGGACAGGGAAATTCACCCCTCCACTTT. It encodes CASSLEGQGNSPLHF.

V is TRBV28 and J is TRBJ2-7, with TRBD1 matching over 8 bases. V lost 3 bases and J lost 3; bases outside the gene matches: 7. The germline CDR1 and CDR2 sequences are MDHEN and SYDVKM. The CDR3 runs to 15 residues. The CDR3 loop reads CASSFWQGAIYEQYF. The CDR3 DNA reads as TGTGCCAGCAGTTTCTGGCAGGGGGCTATCTACGAGCAGTACTTC.

The CDR3 region has the DNA TGTGCCTGGAGTGCCCTACCTTATTACGAGCAGTACTTC. Translated: CAWSALPYYEQYF. The chain recombines TRBV30 with TRBJ2-7; D unresolved. Germline V gene lookup returns CDR1 GTSNPN and CDR2 SVGIG (reference sequence). The CDR3 extends over 13 amino acids. Trimming took off 1 base at V and 4 bases at J, with 11 bases between the two ends.

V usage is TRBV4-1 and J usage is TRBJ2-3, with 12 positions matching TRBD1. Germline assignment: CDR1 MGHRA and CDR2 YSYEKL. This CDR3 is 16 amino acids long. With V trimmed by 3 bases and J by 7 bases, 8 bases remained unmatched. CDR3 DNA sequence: TGCGCCAGCAGCCAGGGTCCGGGACAGGGGGCCTATACGCAGTATTTT. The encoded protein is CASSQGPGQGAYTQYF.

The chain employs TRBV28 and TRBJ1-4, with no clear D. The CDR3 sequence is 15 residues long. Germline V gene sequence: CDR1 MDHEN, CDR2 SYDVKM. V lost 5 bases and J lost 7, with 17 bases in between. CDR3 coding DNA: TGTGCCAGCAGTCGGGTCGGTGGGAGCAGTGAAAAACTGTTTTTT. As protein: CASSRVGGSSEKLFF. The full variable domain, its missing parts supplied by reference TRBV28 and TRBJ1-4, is DVKVTQSSRYLVKRTGEKVFLECVQDMDHENMFWYRQDPGLGLRLIYFSYDVKMKEKGDIPEGYSVSREKKERFSLILESASTNQTSMYLCASSRVGGSSEKLFFGSGTQLSVL.

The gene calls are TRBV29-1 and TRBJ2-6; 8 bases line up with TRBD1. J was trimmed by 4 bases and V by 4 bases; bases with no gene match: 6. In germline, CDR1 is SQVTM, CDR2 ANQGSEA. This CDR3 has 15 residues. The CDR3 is CSVVGQGAGANVLTF. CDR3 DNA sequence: TGCAGCGTTGTCGGACAGGGCGCCGGGGCCAACGTCCTGACTTTC.

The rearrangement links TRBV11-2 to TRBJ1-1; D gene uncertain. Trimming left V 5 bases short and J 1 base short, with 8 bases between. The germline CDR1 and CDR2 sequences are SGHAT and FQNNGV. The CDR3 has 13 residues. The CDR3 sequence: CASSPRWNTEAFF. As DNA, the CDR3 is TGTGCCAGCAGCCCGCGATGGAACACTGAAGCTTTCTTT.

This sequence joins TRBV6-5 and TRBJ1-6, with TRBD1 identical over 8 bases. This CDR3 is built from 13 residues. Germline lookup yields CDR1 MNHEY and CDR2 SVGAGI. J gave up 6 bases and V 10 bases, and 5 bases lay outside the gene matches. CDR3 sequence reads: CATIGQGNSPLHF. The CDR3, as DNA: TGTGCCACCATCGGACAGGGTAATTCACCCCTCCACTTT.

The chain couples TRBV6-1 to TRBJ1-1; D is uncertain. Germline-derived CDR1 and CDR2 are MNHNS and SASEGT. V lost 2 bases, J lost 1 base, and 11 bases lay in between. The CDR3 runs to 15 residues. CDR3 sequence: CASSERSLGNTEAFF. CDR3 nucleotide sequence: TGTGCCAGCAGTGAACGCAGTCTAGGGAACACTGAAGCTTTCTTT.

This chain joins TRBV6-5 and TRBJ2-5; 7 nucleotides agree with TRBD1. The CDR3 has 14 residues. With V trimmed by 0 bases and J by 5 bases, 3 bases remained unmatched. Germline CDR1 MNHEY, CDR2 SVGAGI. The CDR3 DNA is TGTGCCAGCAGTTACTCGGGGACAGCGGAGACCCAGTACTTC. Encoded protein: CASSYSGTAETQYF.